What follows are 21 T cell receptor beta chains derived from one specimen sequenced in a study of graft-versus-host responses after intestinal transplantation. The protocol was immunoSEQ multiplex PCR, while the TCRdb copy is restricted to in-frame clones and leaves out a portion. In the table there are tens of thousands of clones, 90% of which are singletons. No antigen has been assigned to these receptors. Sequenced material: unstimulated CD8+ T cells sorted from spleen or lymph node cells, taken before intestinal transplant. These receptors originate from a human donor who received an intestinal transplant.

This rearrangement joins TRBV5-1 to TRBJ2-1, with D perhaps TRBD1 (6 bases). From germline, CDR1 is SGHRS and CDR2 YFSETQ. Trimming removed 0 bases at V and 10 bases at J, with 26 bases between. There are 18 residues in the CDR3. This CDR3 is CASSLASITGLWSGEQFF. DNA of the CDR3: TGCGCCAGCAGCTTGGCGTCCATTACAGGGCTCTGGTCGGGGGAGCAGTTCTTC. The complete variable domain, with remaining parts taken from reference TRBV5-1 and TRBJ2-1, reads KAGVTQTPRYLIKTRGQQVTLSCSPISGHRSVSWYQQTPGQGLQFLFEYFSETQRNKGNFPGRFSGRQFSNSRSEMNVSTLELGDSALYLCASSLASITGLWSGEQFFGPGTRLTVL.

V usage is TRBV11-2 and J usage is TRBJ2-3; D is uncertain. In germline, CDR1 is SGHAT, CDR2 FQNNGV. Trimming took off 10 bases at V and 4 bases at J, with 18 bases between the two ends. CDR3 length: 14 amino acids. Written as DNA, the CDR3 is TGTGCCACTTCGTTGGTGGCCCTCGCAGATACGCAGTATTTT. Translating gives CATSLVALADTQYF.

The chain couples TRBV2 to TRBJ2-7; D uncertain. Deletions cut 3 bases from V and 5 bases from J, with 8 bases between. Germline assignment: CDR1 SNHLY and CDR2 FYNNEI. CDR3 length equals 12 residues. In nucleotides, the CDR3 is TGTGCCAGCAGTGATGTCCCCGACGAGCAGTACTTC. It codes for CASSDVPDEQYF.

The chain is built from TRBV6-5 and TRBJ2-5; 8 positions match TRBD2. Losses at the gene ends were 4 bases for V and 7 bases for J; bases not matched to a gene: 5. The CDR3 has 13 amino acids. Germline lookup yields CDR1 MNHEY and CDR2 SVGAGI. CDR3 protein: CASSSFGGGTQYF. CDR3 DNA: TGTGCCAGCAGTTCGTTCGGGGGGGGGACCCAGTACTTC.

This chain uses TRBV12-5 with TRBJ2-1; D possibly corresponds to TRBD1 (6 bases). V was trimmed by 5 bases and J by 7 bases, leaving 15 bases between them. From germline, CDR1 is LGHNT and CDR2 FRNRAP. CDR3 length: 14 amino acids. Here the CDR3 reads CASGDTGTPNEQFF. The CDR3 nucleotides read TGTGCTAGTGGTGACACCGGGACACCGAATGAGCAGTTCTTC.

Only one count was recorded for this clone. The chain is built from TRBV5-6 and TRBJ2-3; TRBD2 matches 9 bases. Looked up from germline, CDR1 is SGHDT and CDR2 is YYEEEE. This CDR3 has 15 amino acids. V lost 0 bases, J lost 4 bases, and 3 bases stayed unmatched. The CDR3: CASSLGGGASDTQYF. CDR3 DNA: TGTGCCAGCAGCTTGGGCGGGGGGGCATCAGATACGCAGTATTTT.

This chain connects TRBV7-9 to TRBJ2-1; 8 nucleotides match TRBD2. Germline values: CDR1 SEHNR, CDR2 FQNEAQ (reference sequence). J gave up 3 bases and V 5 bases, and 12 bases lay outside the gene matches. The CDR3 is 17 residues long. This CDR3 reads CASSTSRGGEGYNEQFF. The CDR3 nucleotides are TGTGCCAGCAGCACATCACGGGGGGGTGAGGGCTACAATGAGCAGTTCTTC.

The rearrangement links TRBV29-1 to TRBJ1-2; possible D gene TRBD1, 6 bases. Trimming shortened V by 3 bases and J by 2 bases, and 19 bases separated the two germline ends. The CDR3 consists of 16 residues. Germline V lookup: CDR1 SQVTM, CDR2 ANQGSEA. Here the CDR3 reads CSVDAGALTYNYGYTF. Here the CDR3 DNA reads TGCAGCGTTGATGCAGGGGCCCTTACCTACAACTATGGCTACACCTTC.

The rearrangement uses TRBV1 and TRBJ2-1; the table gives TRBD2 as D, unverified against the DNA. TRBV1 is a documented pseudogene. There are 16 residues in the CDR3. The chain's CDR3 is CTSSQEARGGANEQFF. The DNA for the CDR3 is TGCACCAGCAGCCAAGAGGCTCGCGGGGGGGCCAATGAGCAGTTCTTC.

In DNA form, the CDR3 reads TGTGCCAGCAGGGACCCCGCAGGGGACCGCTCTGGAAACACCATATATTTT. Translating it yields CASRDPAGDRSGNTIYF. The chain joins TRBV11-2 to TRBJ1-3; a weak D match, TRBD1 (6 bases). Per the germline V gene, CDR1 is SGHAT and CDR2 is FQNNGV. This CDR3 has 17 residues. V gave up 6 bases and J gave up 0 bases, with 18 bases separating them.

The V and J genes are TRBV5-1 and TRBJ2-7, with TRBD1 identical over 7 bases. The CDR3 is 15 residues long. Germline values: CDR1 SGHRS, CDR2 YFSETQ. The V gene end was trimmed by 3 bases and the J gene end by 0 bases; junction bases not matched to a gene: 6. The chain's CDR3 is CASSSTGASSYEQYF. CDR3 DNA sequence: TGCGCCAGCAGCTCAACAGGGGCTAGCTCCTACGAGCAGTACTTC. The entire variable domain, with the rest obtained from reference TRBV5-1 and TRBJ2-7, is as follows: KAGVTQTPRYLIKTRGQQVTLSCSPISGHRSVSWYQQTPGQGLQFLFEYFSETQRNKGNFPGRFSGRQFSNSRSEMNVSTLELGDSALYLCASSSTGASSYEQYFGPGTRLTVT.

The chain carries TRBV18 and TRBJ1-6; possible D gene TRBD1, 5 bases. Trimming left V 3 bases short and J 5 bases short, with 11 bases between. This CDR3 is built from 15 residues. In germline, CDR1 is KGHSH, CDR2 LQKENI. CDR3 in DNA: TGTGCCAGCTCACCGTCAGGGCTTCATAATTCACCCCTCCACTTT. It translates to CASSPSGLHNSPLHF.

The V gene is TRBV6-4, the J gene TRBJ1-1; D not resolved. V dropped 3 bases and J dropped 1 base, with 24 bases sitting between them. The germline V gene has CDR1 MRHNA and CDR2 SNTAGT. This CDR3 is 19 amino acids long. CDR3 nucleotide sequence: TGTGCCAGCAGTGAGAGCTGTAGGCAGGTATTATTTCCGAACACTGAAGCTTTCTTT. Translating gives CASSESCRQVLFPNTEAFF.

The rearrangement joins TRBV6-1 to TRBJ1-5; D ambiguous. CDR3 length equals 16 residues. Germline V gene lookup returns CDR1 MNHNS and CDR2 SASEGT. V gave up 3 bases and J gave up 0 bases, with 12 bases separating them. CDR3 in amino acids: CASSDSVWASNQPQHF. DNA of the CDR3: TGTGCCAGCAGTGATTCGGTGTGGGCTAGCAATCAGCCCCAGCATTTT.

Worth noting for this clone: The same CDR3 is also encoded by other DNA sequences in this sample. This chain joins TRBV5-6 and TRBJ1-4; possibly TRBD1 for D (5 bases). With 0 bases removed from V and 6 bases from J, the gap between germline ends came to 6 bases. The CDR3 has 13 residues. Germline V gene sequence: CDR1 SGHDT, CDR2 YYEEEE. CDR3 coding DNA: TGTGCCAGCAGCTTGGGGGGGGATGAAAAACTGTTTTTT. Translated, it gives CASSLGGDEKLFF.

The chain employs TRBV28 and TRBJ2-3, with no clear D. Trimming took 5 bases from V and 4 from J, leaving 13 bases between them. The CDR3 runs to 14 residues. The germline V gene has CDR1 MDHEN and CDR2 SYDVKM. The CDR3 DNA sequence: TGTGCCAGCAGTGTAGCCTCCCCGCCAGATACGCAGTATTTT. This translates into CASSVASPPDTQYF. Drawing the rest from reference TRBV28 and TRBJ2-3, the complete variable domain is DVKVTQSSRYLVKRTGEKVFLECVQDMDHENMFWYRQDPGLGLRLIYFSYDVKMKEKGDIPEGYSVSREKKERFSLILESASTNQTSMYLCASSVASPPDTQYFGPGTRLTVL.

CDR3: CASSLNTMNTEAFF. The CDR3 bases are TGTGCCAGCAGCTTAAACACGATGAACACTGAAGCTTTCTTT. The chain couples TRBV11-1 to TRBJ1-1; unclear D gene. The length of the CDR3 is 14 residues. Germline V gene sequence: CDR1 SGHAT, CDR2 FQDESV (reference sequence). The germline V and J ends were trimmed by 2 bases and 0 bases, with 7 bases remaining between them.

The V and J genes are TRBV9 and TRBJ2-3; D remains ambiguous. V was pared by 4 bases and J by 3 bases, with 12 bases between. Germline values: CDR1 SGDLS, CDR2 YYNGEE. The CDR3 runs to 14 residues. The CDR3 loop reads CASSTFTGTDTQYF. As DNA, the CDR3 is TGTGCCAGCAGCACATTCACCGGGACAGATACGCAGTATTTT.

The chain carries TRBV7-6 and TRBJ2-5, with 7 nucleotides matching TRBD2. The CDR3 loop spans 16 amino acids. The trim removed 0 bases at V and 4 bases at J, leaving 8 bases unmatched. CDR1 and CDR2 from the germline V gene are SGHVS and FNYEAQ. CDR3 residues: CASSLAETGRGETQYF. The DNA of the CDR3 is TGTGCCAGCAGCTTAGCGGAGACGGGGAGGGGAGAGACCCAGTACTTC. Using reference TRBV7-6 and TRBJ2-5 for the parts outside the CDR3, the full variable domain is GAGVSQSPRYKVTKRGQDVALRCDPISGHVSLYWYRQALGQGPEFLTYFNYEAQQDKSGLPNDRFSAERPEGSISTLTIQRTEQRDSAMYRCASSLAETGRGETQYFGPGTRLLVL.

The genes are TRBV6-6 and TRBJ1-2; D is ambiguous. V lost 7 bases, J lost 2 bases, and 8 bases lay in between. CDR3 length: 12 residues. Germline CDR1 reads MNHNY; CDR2 reads SVGAGI (reference sequence). Here the CDR3 reads CASITSNYGYTF. In DNA, the CDR3 is TGTGCCAGCATAACATCGAACTATGGCTACACCTTC.

The J gene is TRBJ1-6, the V gene TRBV13, with 7 bases that match TRBD1. Germline V gene lookup returns CDR1 PRHDT and CDR2 FYEKMQ (reference sequence). The CDR3 has 13 amino acids. J was trimmed by 12 bases and V by 1 base; bases with no gene match: 3. In DNA form, the CDR3 reads TGTGCCAGCAGCTTAGAGGGGGCCCAACCCCTCCACTTT. Its translation is CASSLEGAQPLHF.